This TCR beta chain stems from a study of blood T cell repertoires in COVID-19. Study overall: Acute and convalescent COVID-19 specimens originated in the United States, Italy and Spain. From T cells, B-cell-depleted T cells, or PBMCs came the material, which was cDNA or gDNA.

As originally analysed: Estimates of nucleated cell counts were drawn from the amplification of reference gene primers. Using immunoSEQ multiplex PCR, the repertoire was profiled, and TCRdb retains in-frame clones only, with some absent. V and J calls and clone size follow that table, whereas D and trimming were derived from the DNA. In the table there are about 81,000 clones, over 75% of which are singletons. The CDR3 has 17 amino acids. Germline CDR1 is SGHVS and CDR2 is FQNEAQ. V lost 5 bases and J 0 bases, leaving 16 bases between the germline ends. The source is a woman between 65 and 79 years old with acute or convalescent COVID-19. The chain combines TRBV7-8 with TRBJ1-4; D gene uncertain. Input material: peripheral blood. CDR3 residues: CASSNGRTFATNEKLFF. DNA of the CDR3: TGTGCCAGCAGCAACGGGAGAACATTTGCAACTAATGAAAAACTGTTTTTT.